Below, 20 T cell receptor beta chains from the same sample are listed, as sequenced in a study of blood T cell repertoires in COVID-19. Generated by immunoSEQ multiplex PCR, the TCRdb table keeps only in-frame clones and is missing some. This table has 350,000 or so clones, roughly 90% appearing once. The sample was peripheral blood. Receptors were obtained from a woman aged 55-70 years with COVID-19, enrolled during active disease.

This chain joins TRBV5-1 and TRBJ2-2, with a tentative D call TRBD1 (6 bases). V was clipped by 1 base and J by 4 bases, with 14 bases between them. The CDR3 runs to 16 residues. Germline CDR1 reads SGHRS; CDR2 reads YFSETQ. CDR3 bases: TGCGCCAGCAGCTTGTTAGGGCAGGGGACCACCGGGGAGCTGTTTTTT. It specifies CASSLLGQGTTGELFF.

The chain links TRBV2 to TRBJ2-1, with D possibly being TRBD1 (6 bases). The CDR3 runs 13 residues. CDR1 and CDR2 (germline): SNHLY, FYNNEI. V dropped 5 bases and J dropped 4 bases, with 9 bases sitting between them. The CDR3 bases are TGTGCCAGCAGTTTTGACAGGTACAATGAGCAGTTCTTC. This gives the protein CASSFDRYNEQFF.

This clone was detected only a few times. The J gene is TRBJ1-1, the V gene TRBV11-2; 9 bases match TRBD1. V gave up 5 bases and J gave up 3 bases; unmatched junction bases: 7. Per germline, CDR1 SGHAT and CDR2 FQNNGV. This CDR3 comprises 15 residues. In DNA, the CDR3 is TGTGCCAGCAGCCTTCGACAGGGGGGAGACACTGAAGCTTTCTTT. Its protein is CASSLRQGGDTEAFF.

The genes are TRBV6-5 and TRBJ2-1; 13 positions match TRBD2. Germline assignment: CDR1 MNHEY and CDR2 SVGAGI. The J segment lost 4 bases and the V segment lost 6 bases, leaving 3 bases of the junction unmatched. The CDR3 totals 15 residues. The CDR3 DNA sequence: TGTGCCAGCAGCCGACTAGCGGGGGGATACAATGAGCAGTTCTTC. Its translation: CASSRLAGGYNEQFF.

As DNA, the CDR3 is TGCAGTGCTAGTAGCGTGTCTTCACCCCTCCACTTT. This translates into CSASSVSSPLHF. The chain recombines TRBV20-1 with TRBJ1-6; no clear D gene. Trimming shortened V by 3 bases and J by 9 bases, and 9 bases separated the two germline ends. The CDR3 totals 12 residues. CDR1 and CDR2 from the germline V gene are DFQATT and SNEGSKA (reference sequence).

The chain recombines TRBV18 with TRBJ1-1; D unclear. Germline-derived CDR1 and CDR2 are KGHSH and LQKENI. This CDR3 comprises 15 residues. Trimming shortened V by 3 bases and J by 0 bases, and 11 bases separated the two germline ends. The DNA for the CDR3 is TGTGCCAGCTCACCGGAGCGATCCCTGAACACTGAAGCTTTCTTT. It is translated as CASSPERSLNTEAFF.

The chain is built from TRBV6-1 and TRBJ1-5; 9 bases fit TRBD1. Unmatched junction bases numbered 9, after V lost 3 bases and J lost 6 bases. CDR1 is MNHNS, CDR2 SASEGT, per germline. The CDR3 totals 16 residues. Here the CDR3 reads CASSETYRGQGQPQHF. The CDR3 DNA reads TGTGCCAGCAGTGAGACCTACAGGGGGCAGGGTCAGCCCCAGCATTTT.

This rearrangement joins TRBV7-2 to TRBJ2-2; 9 bases agree with TRBD1. CDR1 is SGHTA, CDR2 FQGNSA, per germline. V trimming: 4 bases; J trimming: 5 bases; junction bases outside the gene matches: 5. The CDR3 consists of 15 residues. For the CDR3, the DNA is TGTGCCAGCAGCTCTAACAGGGGGCGGACCGGGGAGCTGTTTTTT. Residues: CASSSNRGRTGELFF. The whole variable domain, remainder taken from reference TRBV7-2 and TRBJ2-2, is GAGVSQSPSNKVTEKGKDVELRCDPISGHTALYWYRQSLGQGLEFLIYFQGNSAPDKSGLPSDRFSAERTGGSVSTLTIQRTQQEDSAVYLCASSSNRGRTGELFFGEGSRLTVL.

CDR3: CASSLLAGGGYNEQFF. Written as DNA, the CDR3 is TGCGCCAGCAGCTTACTAGCGGGAGGGGGCTACAATGAGCAGTTCTTC. The chain links TRBV5-1 to TRBJ2-1; 13 nucleotides agree with TRBD2. Germline CDR1 SGHRS, CDR2 YFSETQ. V gave up 2 bases and J gave up 3 bases; unmatched junction bases: 2. This CDR3 has 16 residues. The whole variable domain, remainder taken from reference TRBV5-1 and TRBJ2-1, is KAGVTQTPRYLIKTRGQQVTLSCSPISGHRSVSWYQQTPGQGLQFLFEYFSETQRNKGNFPGRFSGRQFSNSRSEMNVSTLELGDSALYLCASSLLAGGGYNEQFFGPGTRLTVL.

The chain links TRBV30 to TRBJ1-5; D is possibly TRBD1 (5 bases). CDR3 length equals 14 residues. The ends were cut back, 0 bases at V and 4 bases at J, with 10 bases in the middle. Germline values: CDR1 GTSNPN, CDR2 SVGIG (reference sequence). DNA of the CDR3: TGTGCCTGGAGTGTAGGGTCAGGGAATCAGCCCCAGCATTTT. It codes for CAWSVGSGNQPQHF.

V usage is TRBV19 and J usage is TRBJ2-5; 7 bases map to TRBD2. The CDR3 has 15 amino acids. Germline V gives CDR1 LNHDA, CDR2 SQIVND (reference sequence). After removal of 4 bases from V and 5 bases from J, the junction contained 10 bases not matched to a gene. The CDR3 bases are TGTGCCAGTAGTAGGGGGAGGGGTCGCCGGGAGACCCAGTACTTC. Amino acid sequence: CASSRGRGRRETQYF.

This chain links TRBV9 with TRBJ2-7; 9 bases are a match to TRBD1. The CDR3 spans 15 residues. The germline gives CDR1 SGDLS, CDR2 YYNGEE. V trimming: 2 bases; J trimming: 5 bases; junction bases outside the gene matches: 8. The CDR3 spells CASSVGRTGDHEQYF. The CDR3 nucleotides are TGTGCCAGCAGCGTTGGCAGGACAGGGGACCACGAGCAGTACTTC.

V gene TRBV7-9 combines with J gene TRBJ2-3; 8 nucleotides agree with TRBD1. The CDR3 loop spans 17 amino acids. Germline-derived CDR1 and CDR2 are SEHNR and FQNEAQ (reference sequence). V was pared by 5 bases and J by 4 bases, with 14 bases of the junction left unmatched. As DNA, the CDR3 is TGTGCCAGCAGCCCCCCCTCTTCCGGGACAGGATCAGATACGCAGTATTTT. Residues: CASSPPSSGTGSDTQYF.

The genes are TRBV14 and TRBJ1-1; possible D gene TRBD1, 5 bases. Trimming pared 4 bases from V and 0 bases from J, leaving 12 bases between. Germline V gene lookup returns CDR1 SGHDN and CDR2 FVKESK. The CDR3 runs to 15 residues. CDR3 coding DNA: TGTGCCAGCAGCCTAGACAGACTATTGAACACTGAAGCTTTCTTT. It yields the protein CASSLDRLLNTEAFF.

The gene calls are TRBV15 and TRBJ1-4; D may be TRBD1 (5 bases). The V end was cut by 0 bases, the J end by 2 bases, with 13 bases between. Germline loops: CDR1 LNHNV, CDR2 YYDKDF (reference sequence). The CDR3 runs to 17 residues. The CDR3 nucleotides are TGTGCCACCAGCAGAGATTCAGCAGGGTGGACTAATGAAAAACTGTTTTTT. Amino acid sequence: CATSRDSAGWTNEKLFF. The full variable domain, in which reference TRBV15 and TRBJ1-4 provide the parts outside the CDR3, is DAMVIQNPRYQVTQFGKPVTLSCSQTLNHNVMYWYQQKSSQAPKLLFHYYDKDFNNEADTPDNFQSRRPNTSFCFLDIRSPGLGDTAMYLCATSRDSAGWTNEKLFFGSGTQLSVL.

The gene calls are TRBV7-3 and TRBJ2-3; 10 bases match TRBD1. CDR1 and CDR2 (germline): SGHTA, FQGTGA. Trimming at V came to 5 bases and at J to 5 bases, leaving 7 bases not matched to a gene. The CDR3 is 15 amino acids. CDR3 sequence reads: CASSVTGGLGDTQYF. In DNA, the CDR3 is TGTGCCAGCAGCGTGACAGGGGGCTTGGGAGATACGCAGTATTTT.

V gene TRBV18 combines with J gene TRBJ1-4; D is uncertain. The CDR3 is 17 amino acids. V was pared by 3 bases and J by 0 bases, with 14 bases between. Germline assignment: CDR1 KGHSH and CDR2 LQKENI. The CDR3 loop is CASSPSKDLTTNEKLFF. As DNA, the CDR3 is TGTGCCAGCTCACCCTCGAAAGACTTGACAACTAATGAAAAACTGTTTTTT.

The rearrangement links TRBV30 to TRBJ1-5; maybe TRBD1 (6 bases). The CDR3 totals 11 residues. Germline V gene lookup returns CDR1 GTSNPN and CDR2 SVGIG (reference sequence). Trimming shortened V by 6 bases and J by 7 bases, and 10 bases separated the two germline ends. This chain's CDR3 is CACGTSQPQHF. DNA of the CDR3: TGTGCCTGTGGGACAAGCCAGCCCCAGCATTTT.

The CDR3 region is CASSAPGLAGNEQFF. DNA of the CDR3: TGTGCCAGCAGCGCTCCGGGACTAGCGGGCAATGAGCAGTTCTTC. The chain uses TRBV9 and TRBJ2-1; 12 bases are a match to TRBD2. This CDR3 comprises 15 residues. CDR1 SGDLS and CDR2 YYNGEE come from the germline V gene. V gave up 3 bases and J gave up 6 bases; unmatched junction bases: 4.

The V and J genes are TRBV5-1 and TRBJ2-5; D may be TRBD1 (6 bases). The CDR3 has 12 amino acids. V was trimmed by 4 bases and J by 5 bases, leaving 9 bases between them. Germline values: CDR1 SGHRS, CDR2 YFSETQ. The CDR3 nucleotides are TGCGCCAGCAGCAGGACAGCGGAGACCCAGTACTTC. This codes for CASSRTAETQYF.